The 27 T cell receptor beta chains listed next were all sequenced from one sample in a study of response to subunit inactivated influenza vaccine. TCRdb independently ran MiXCR on the RT-PCR reads; one entry per CDR3 protein. This table holds about 700,000 distinct CDR3 sequences, roughly 14% found once. The sample was PBMCs from blood, taken about 14 days before vaccination. These receptors were collected from a man in his fifties or sixties who received an inactivated influenza vaccine.

About this clonotype itself: One junction end does not reproduce the germline sequence, and a read error may be involved. The V and J genes are TRBV5-1 and TRBJ2-7, with 7 bases fitting TRBD1. Per the germline V gene, CDR1 is SGHRS and CDR2 is YFSETQ. This CDR3 is 15 amino acids long. CDR3 in amino acids: CAGSYTTGQAYEQYF. As DNA, the CDR3 is TGCGCCGGCAGCTATACAACTGGACAGGCCTACGAGCAGTACTTC.

This clonotype has a count of ten or more. The chain employs TRBV28 and TRBJ2-2; maybe TRBD1 (5 bases). The CDR3 extends over 14 amino acids. Germline CDR1 MDHEN, CDR2 SYDVKM. The V gene lost 3 bases and the J gene lost 6 bases, with 11 bases spanning the gap. The DNA for the CDR3 is TGTGCCAGCAGTTTCCCCAGGGCCGCCGGGGAGCTGTTTTTT. This sequence encodes CASSFPRAAGELFF.

This clonotype has ten or more counts. V is TRBV28 and J is TRBJ2-7, with 8 bases matching TRBD1. This CDR3 has 12 residues. Germline values: CDR1 MDHEN, CDR2 SYDVKM. V lost 7 bases, J lost 5 bases, and 4 bases stayed unmatched. The CDR3 spells CASKGQGHEQYF. The CDR3 bases are TGTGCCAGCAAAGGACAGGGCCACGAGCAGTACTTC.

The V call is TRBV6-2 or TRBV6-3, the J call TRBJ2-3; 8 bases align to TRBD2. Looked up from germline, CDR1 is MNHEY and CDR2 is SVGEGT. The CDR3 consists of 13 residues. Losses at the gene ends were 4 bases for V and 6 bases for J; bases not matched to a gene: 3. The CDR3 sequence is CASSWRGADTQYF. CDR3 sequence (DNA): TGTGCCAGCAGTTGGCGGGGGGCCGATACGCAGTATTTT.

The sample holds a few counts of this clonotype. The chain recombines TRBV7-9 with TRBJ1-1; no definite D call. CDR3 length: 13 amino acids. V lost 5 bases, J lost 1 base, and 8 bases lay in between. Germline loops: CDR1 SEHNR, CDR2 FQNEAQ (reference sequence). The CDR3 region is CASSPAWNTEAFF. DNA of the CDR3: TGTGCCAGCAGCCCGGCGTGGAACACTGAAGCTTTCTTT.

Only a few counts were recorded for this clonotype. This chain uses TRBV7-9 with TRBJ1-1, with D unclear. The germline V and J ends were trimmed by 5 bases and 2 bases, with 6 bases remaining between them. Per the germline V gene, CDR1 is SEHNR and CDR2 is FQNEAQ (reference sequence). The length of the CDR3 is 12 residues. The DNA for the CDR3 is TGTGCCAGCAGCGTAACAAACACTGAAGCTTTCTTT. Translated, it gives CASSVTNTEAFF.

This chain joins TRBV7-9 and TRBJ2-1; D not resolved. Germline lookup yields CDR1 SEHNR and CDR2 FQNEAQ (reference sequence). The CDR3 is 13 amino acids. The V end was cut by 10 bases, the J end by 4 bases, with 14 bases between. CDR3 sequence (DNA): TGTGCCATCGACCCACCGGGTTACAATGAGCAGTTCTTC. The encoded protein is CAIDPPGYNEQFF.

This clonotype occurred a few times. The chain uses TRBV24-1 and TRBJ2-1; TRBD2 agrees at 9 bases. Germline CDR1 reads KGHDR; CDR2 reads SFDVKD. J gave up 5 bases and V 1 base, and 5 bases lay outside the gene matches. This CDR3 contains 16 residues. The CDR3 protein is CATSDFTASGDNEQFF. The CDR3, as DNA: TGTGCCACCAGTGATTTCACGGCTAGCGGGGACAATGAGCAGTTCTTC.

The gene calls are TRBV15 and TRBJ2-1; no clear D. V was trimmed by 0 bases and J by 7 bases, leaving 10 bases between them. The CDR3 is made up of 14 amino acids. CDR1 and CDR2 from the germline V gene are LNHNV and YYDKDF (reference sequence). The CDR3 reads CATSRDSTRNEQFF. The DNA for the CDR3 is TGTGCCACCAGCAGAGATTCTACCAGGAATGAGCAGTTCTTC.

In its sample, this clonotype was seen many times. This chain uses TRBV30 with TRBJ1-1; 10 nucleotides match TRBD1. Germline V gene lookup returns CDR1 GTSNPN and CDR2 SVGIG (reference sequence). The CDR3 spans 17 residues. Trimming took 0 bases from V and 5 from J; bases not matched to a gene: 12. CDR3 sequence (DNA): TGTGCCTGGAGTGTCCAATCAGACAGGGGGCAAAGGACTGAAGCTTTCTTT. Residues: CAWSVQSDRGQRTEAFF.

The rearrangement links TRBV14 to TRBJ2-5; a possible D gene is TRBD1 (5 bases). The CDR3 is made up of 14 amino acids. The V gene's germline CDR1 is SGHDN and CDR2 FVKESK. V shed 3 bases and J shed 3 bases, with 11 bases lying between them. CDR3 coding DNA: TGTGCCAGCAGCCACCGACAGAAAGAAGAGACCCAGTACTTC. As protein: CASSHRQKEETQYF.

J is TRBJ2-1 and V is TRBV15; TRBD2 matches at 7 bases. This CDR3 has 16 amino acids. With V trimmed by 0 bases and J by 9 bases, 11 bases remained unmatched. Germline CDR1 and CDR2: LNHNV and YYDKDF (reference sequence). The CDR3 loop is CATSRDRASGWGEQFF. The CDR3 nucleotides read TGTGCCACCAGCAGAGATCGGGCTAGCGGATGGGGTGAGCAGTTCTTC.

This clonotype came up a few times. The V call is TRBV12-3 or TRBV12-4, the J call TRBJ2-5, with D hard to call. Trimming pared 3 bases from V and 1 base from J, leaving 6 bases between. This CDR3 spans 13 amino acids. CDR3 bases: TGTGCCAGCAGTTTTTTCAGCCAAGAGACCCAGTACTTC. Amino acid sequence: CASSFFSQETQYF.

The chain carries TRBV3-1 and TRBJ2-5; TRBD2 agrees at 7 bases. The CDR3 extends over 14 amino acids. V shed 4 bases and J 6 bases; nucleotides not matched to a gene: 8. Germline V gives CDR1 LGHDT, CDR2 YNNKEL (reference sequence). CDR3 sequence: CASSPGLDIKTQYF. CDR3 in DNA: TGTGCCAGCAGCCCAGGACTAGATATAAAGACCCAGTACTTC.

The chain employs TRBV5-1 and TRBJ2-2, with D perhaps TRBD2 (6 bases). The CDR3 is 16 amino acids. Per germline, CDR1 SGHRS and CDR2 YFSETQ. V shed 2 bases and J shed 4 bases, with 15 bases lying between them. The CDR3 region has the DNA TGCGCCAGCAGCTTTGGTAGCTGGAGGGCCACCGGGGAGCTGTTTTTT. Its protein product is CASSFGSWRATGELFF.

This clonotype was observed a few times. V usage is TRBV5-1 and J usage is TRBJ2-1; 10 nucleotides match TRBD2. CDR3 length: 15 amino acids. The V gene's germline CDR1 is SGHRS and CDR2 YFSETQ. V lost 4 bases, J lost 8 bases, and 9 bases stayed unmatched. Here the CDR3 reads CASSRVLAGTHEQFF. For the CDR3, the DNA is TGCGCCAGCAGCCGGGTACTAGCGGGAACCCATGAGCAGTTCTTC.

The rearrangement joins TRBV6-1 to TRBJ1-1; the D gene is possibly TRBD1 (5 bases). Trimming took off 7 bases at V and 2 bases at J, with 20 bases between the two ends. The CDR3 is made up of 16 amino acids. Germline V gives CDR1 MNHNS, CDR2 SASEGT. In DNA, the CDR3 is TGTGCCAGCACACCATTTTACAGCAGGGATAACACTGAAGCTTTCTTT. Protein: CASTPFYSRDNTEAFF.

The CDR3 DNA reads as TGTGCCAGCAGTATCACCTATCGTAATACGCAGTATTTT. It is translated as CASSITYRNTQYF. The genes are TRBV12-3 or TRBV12-4 and TRBJ2-3; unclear D gene. The CDR3 is 13 amino acids. V was pared by 5 bases and J by 7 bases, with 13 bases between.

This clonotype was counted a few times. The chain uses TRBV28 and TRBJ2-3; the match to TRBD1 covers 9 bases. This CDR3 contains 16 residues. The J segment lost 3 bases and the V segment lost 10 bases, leaving 14 bases of the junction unmatched. Germline V gene sequence: CDR1 MDHEN, CDR2 SYDVKM. The CDR3 nucleotides are TGTGCCACCTCGCCCCTGGACAGGGGATTGACAGATACGCAGTATTTT. It is translated as CATSPLDRGLTDTQYF. Using reference TRBV28 and TRBJ2-3 for the parts outside the CDR3, the full variable domain is DVKVTQSSRYLVKRTGEKVFLECVQDMDHENMFWYRQDPGLGLRLIYFSYDVKMKEKGDIPEGYSVSREKKERFSLILESASTNQTSMYLCATSPLDRGLTDTQYFGPGTRLTVL.

The chain couples TRBV6-5 to TRBJ1-1; the D gene is possibly TRBD1 (5 bases). Trimming stripped 0 bases from V and 4 bases from J, with 9 bases between. Germline V gives CDR1 MNHEY, CDR2 SVGAGI. The CDR3 is made up of 14 amino acids. DNA for the CDR3: TGTGCCAGCAGTTACTCGGGGGGGGGCACTGAAGCTTTCTTT. Translated: CASSYSGGGTEAFF.

The CDR3 coding sequence is TGTGCCAGCGCCAGAACTAATGAAAAACTGTTTTTT. Its protein product is CASARTNEKLFF. V usage is TRBV11-1 and J usage is TRBJ1-4; no firm D call. The CDR3 totals 12 residues. The V gene lost 8 bases and the J gene lost 1 base, with 5 bases spanning the gap. Germline lookup yields CDR1 SGHAT and CDR2 FQDESV (reference sequence).

This clonotype was detected many times. The chain employs TRBV4-1 and TRBJ1-2; D possibly corresponds to TRBD1 (5 bases). Germline V gives CDR1 MGHRA, CDR2 YSYEKL. V shed 1 base and J shed 4 bases, with 19 bases lying between them. The CDR3 spans 17 residues. Written as DNA, the CDR3 is TGCGCCAGCAGCCAAGGATCTCCGCGTGGGGCCCTCTATGGCTACACCTTC. Protein product: CASSQGSPRGALYGYTF.

This clonotype was counted ten times or more. The chain combines TRBV20-1 with TRBJ1-2; D unclear. Germline CDR1 and CDR2: DFQATT and SNEGSKA (reference sequence). V was clipped by 3 bases and J by 4 bases, with 15 bases between them. The CDR3 is 14 residues long. The CDR3 sequence is CSASSSGLGYGYTF. The CDR3 region has the DNA TGCAGTGCTAGCTCGTCCGGGTTGGGCTATGGCTACACCTTC.

This clonotype was detected ten times or more. The rearrangement links TRBV24-1 to TRBJ2-1; D gene uncertain. V lost 5 bases and J 6 bases, leaving 4 bases between the germline ends. There are 11 residues in the CDR3. The germline V gene has CDR1 KGHDR and CDR2 SFDVKD. The CDR3 is CATSGVNEQFF. The CDR3 coding sequence is TGTGCCACCAGTGGGGTCAATGAGCAGTTCTTC.

This clonotype was seen repeatedly, ten times or more. The J gene is TRBJ2-5, the V gene TRBV4-2; 8 bases line up with TRBD2. There are 15 residues in the CDR3. Germline-derived CDR1 and CDR2 are LGHNA and YNFKEQ. V dropped 3 bases and J dropped 5; count of bases not matched to a gene: 8. Here the CDR3 DNA reads TGTGCCAGCAGCCATCCCCCCCGGGGGGGGGAGACCCAGTACTTC. Protein sequence: CASSHPPRGGETQYF.

This clonotype came up a few times. V usage is TRBV7-2 and J usage is TRBJ1-5; the D is unclear. V lost 1 base and J lost 9, with 13 bases in between. CDR1 and CDR2 from the germline V gene are SGHTA and FQGNSA. CDR3 length equals 14 residues. The CDR3 DNA is TGTGCCAGCAGCTTAGTACGCGGCCGGTCGCCCCAGCATTTT. This encodes CASSLVRGRSPQHF.

The chain links TRBV12-3 or TRBV12-4 to TRBJ2-3, with D perhaps given as TRBD1 or TRBD2 (5 bases each). This CDR3 is built from 15 residues. V was shortened by 2 bases and J by 0 bases, with 9 bases between the two germline ends. The CDR3 DNA sequence: TGTGCCAGCAGTTTAAGCGGACATAGCACAGATACGCAGTATTTT. It codes for CASSLSGHSTDTQYF.